The 9 T cell receptor beta chains given below trace back to one sample, sequenced in a study of regulatory T cells in long-lasting Graves disease. Combining iRepertoire HTBI primers with Arm-PCR of CDR3 regions, the authors built TCR beta libraries. TCRdb reprocessed the multiplex PCR reads via MiXCR and lists one record per CDR3 protein. The sample records a few hundred thousand distinct CDR3 sequences, under 25% being singletons. Regarding time point: persistent/refractory GD, antithyroid drugs over 5 years with positive TRAb. Extracted RNA from PBMCs served as the source of the TCR library. Material: peripheral blood mononuclear cells (PBMCs), obtained when the disease was refractory, from a patient treated with antithyroid drugs. The receptor source for this set is a female donor with Graves disease.

The chain couples TRBV7-8 to TRBJ1-4, with D maybe TRBD1 (6 bases). V was pared by 6 bases and J by 7 bases, with 15 bases between. CDR1 SGHVS and CDR2 FQNEAQ come from the germline V gene. This CDR3 has 14 amino acids. CDR3: CASRPRGGREKLFF. Here the CDR3 DNA reads TGTGCCAGCAGGCCCCGAGGGGGGCGTGAAAAACTGTTTTTT.

The CDR3 coding sequence is TGTGCCAGCAGCTTAACTTCCGGGACAGCTACCGGGGAGCTGTTTTTT. Its protein product is CASSLTSGTATGELFF. The gene calls are TRBV7-8 and TRBJ2-2, with 7 bases fitting TRBD1. J lost 5 bases, V lost 2 bases, and 8 bases had no gene match. Germline CDR1 SGHVS, CDR2 FQNEAQ. There are 16 residues in the CDR3.

Comment on this clonotype: A much larger clonotype is one base distant, so this may be a read error. The chain uses TRBV15 and TRBJ1-1; TRBD1 matches 12 bases. The CDR3 is 18 amino acids. Germline CDR1 LNHNV, CDR2 YYDKDF (reference sequence). The trim removed 1 base at V and 4 bases at J, leaving 10 bases unmatched. CDR3 DNA sequence: TGTGCCACCAGCAGAGGTTCCGGGACAGGGGGCTACGGCACTGAAGCTTTCTTT. Protein sequence: CATSRGSGTGGYGTEAFF.

V usage is TRBV20-1 and J usage is TRBJ1-2, with D perhaps TRBD1 (6 bases). The CDR3 sequence is 12 residues long. Trimming took off 5 bases at V and 8 bases at J, with 15 bases between the two ends. Germline loops: CDR1 DFQATT, CDR2 SNEGSKA (reference sequence). DNA of the CDR3: TGCAGTGCTGCCTCGGGGGCGGGGGGCTACACCTTC. Translating it yields CSAASGAGGYTF.

This clonotype came up many times. The gene calls are TRBV6-5 and TRBJ2-2; the D gene is possibly TRBD1 (5 bases). CDR3 length: 14 amino acids. Trimming removed 4 bases at V and 5 bases at J, with 11 bases between. In germline, CDR1 is MNHEY, CDR2 SVGAGI. CDR3 residues: CASSLAGRTGELFF. DNA for the CDR3: TGTGCCAGCAGTTTGGCAGGGCGAACCGGGGAGCTGTTTTTT.

The chain employs TRBV12-3 or TRBV12-4 and TRBJ1-4, with 8 positions matching TRBD1. V lost 4 bases, J lost 8 bases, and 9 bases stayed unmatched. The CDR3 has 15 residues. Here the CDR3 DNA reads TGTGCCAGCAGTTCCCTGGACAGGGAGGGCGAAAAACTGTTTTTT. This sequence encodes CASSSLDREGEKLFF.

The V gene is TRBV19, the J gene TRBJ1-1; the match to TRBD1 covers 7 bases. This CDR3 region has 16 residues. Germline trimming cut 1 base from V and 6 bases from J; bases unmatched to any gene: 11. CDR1 and CDR2 (germline): LNHDA, SQIVND (reference sequence). The CDR3 region is CASSIVSTGPWAEAFF. In DNA, the CDR3 is TGTGCCAGTAGTATAGTTTCGACAGGGCCATGGGCTGAAGCTTTCTTT.

The chain has TRBV5-4 and TRBJ2-2; 14 bases are shared with TRBD2. CDR1 SGHNT and CDR2 YYREEE come from the germline V gene (reference sequence). This CDR3 spans 17 amino acids. With V trimmed by 4 bases and J by 1 base, 3 bases remained unmatched. CDR3 protein: CASSQGLAGVNTGELFF. CDR3 in DNA: TGTGCCAGCAGCCAGGGACTAGCGGGGGTGAACACCGGGGAGCTGTTTTTT.

For this clonotype: This may be a read error, as it is one base from a much larger clone. The rearrangement links TRBV7-2 to TRBJ2-5, with D hard to call. Germline CDR1 and CDR2: SGHTA and FQGNSA. The length of the CDR3 is 14 residues. Trimming removed 7 bases from V and 6 bases from J, with 18 bases in between. CDR3 in DNA: TGTACCAGCACCTTCGGACGGATTGGGCAGACCCAGTACTTC. This encodes CTSTFGRIGQTQYF. The full variable domain, completed using reference TRBV7-2 and TRBJ2-5, is GAGVSQSPSNKVTEKGKDVELRCDPISGHTALYWYRQSLGQGLEFLIYFQGNSAPDKSGLPSDRFSAERTGGSVSTLTIQRTQQEDSAVYLCTSTFGRIGQTQYFGPGTRLLVL.